The 32 T cell receptor beta chains listed next were all sequenced from one sample in a study of blood T cell repertoires in COVID-19. TCRdb's table, derived via immunoSEQ multiplex PCR, lists solely in-frame clones and lacks some. The sample shows 100,000 to 150,000 clones, about 77% of them seen only once. Sequenced: peripheral blood. These receptors all stem from a human donor in a cohort sampled during active COVID-19.

The chain has TRBV7-9 and TRBJ2-1, with TRBD2 matching over 11 bases. CDR1 SEHNR and CDR2 FQNEAQ come from the germline V gene (reference sequence). CDR3 length: 14 residues. Trimming took 2 bases from V and 8 from J; bases not matched to a gene: 2. The CDR3, as DNA: TGTGCCAGCAGCTTAACTAGCGGGGGCGATGAGCAGTTCTTC. Its protein product is CASSLTSGGDEQFF.

This chain joins TRBV4-3 and TRBJ1-4; no reliable D call. Germline lookup yields CDR1 LGHNA and CDR2 YSLEER. This CDR3 has 15 residues. V lost 4 bases and J 5 bases, leaving 14 bases between the germline ends. CDR3 nucleotides: TGCGCCAGCAGCCCGGCGGGAGTCGAGAATGAAAAACTGTTTTTT. This sequence encodes CASSPAGVENEKLFF.

The V call is TRBV5-6, the J call TRBJ2-5; D might be TRBD2 (7 bases). The ends were cut back, 1 base at V and 7 bases at J, with 26 bases in the middle. CDR3 length equals 18 residues. The germline V gene encodes CDR1 SGHDT and CDR2 YYEEEE. CDR3 loop: CASSLPGGASLRGGTQYF. The CDR3 coding sequence is TGTGCCAGCAGCTTGCCGGGGGGCGCCTCCTTGAGAGGGGGGACCCAGTACTTC.

This clone occurred once. The chain couples TRBV4-2 to TRBJ2-7; D ambiguous. Germline V lookup: CDR1 LGHNA, CDR2 YNFKEQ. The CDR3 has 14 amino acids. V was trimmed by 3 bases and J by 2 bases, leaving 11 bases between them. CDR3 nucleotides: TGTGCCAGCAGCCAGGTAACCGGTACCTACGAGCAGTACTTC. The encoded protein is CASSQVTGTYEQYF.

The genes are TRBV7-3 and TRBJ2-5; unclear D gene. Trimming cost V 5 bases and J 0 bases, with 7 bases left between them. The length of the CDR3 is 13 residues. Germline V CDR1 and CDR2: SGHTA, FQGTGA. The CDR3 DNA sequence: TGTGCCAGCAGCACTCGGGACCAAGAGACCCAGTACTTC. This translates into CASSTRDQETQYF.

The rearrangement links TRBV12-3 or TRBV12-4 to TRBJ2-3, with D perhaps matching TRBD2 (5 bases). The CDR3 is made up of 12 amino acids. V was clipped by 5 bases and J by 9 bases, with 12 bases between them. In DNA form, the CDR3 reads TGTGCCAGCAGTCTCCTAGCTGAAACGCAGTATTTT. Its translation: CASSLLAETQYF.

The rearrangement uses TRBV4-1 and TRBJ2-3; D perhaps matches TRBD1 (5 bases). The V end was cut by 1 base, the J end by 2 bases, with 10 bases between. Germline V gene data show CDR1 as MGHRA and CDR2 as YSYEKL. The CDR3 is 15 residues long. The CDR3 here is CASSQVGAPTDTQYF. In DNA form, the CDR3 reads TGCGCCAGCAGCCAAGTAGGGGCGCCCACAGATACGCAGTATTTT.

The rearrangement joins TRBV11-2 to TRBJ1-1; 10 bases align to TRBD1. Looked up from germline, CDR1 is SGHAT and CDR2 is FQNNGV. Trimming cost V 4 bases and J 7 bases; bases outside gene matches: 6. CDR3 length: 14 amino acids. This CDR3 reads CASSSGGQGVEAFF. In DNA, the CDR3 is TGTGCCAGCAGCTCCGGAGGACAGGGGGTTGAAGCTTTCTTT.

V usage is TRBV4-1 and J usage is TRBJ1-5; 7 bases map to TRBD1. J was trimmed by 3 bases and V by 1 base; bases with no gene match: 9. The CDR3 runs to 17 residues. Germline V gene sequence: CDR1 MGHRA, CDR2 YSYEKL. The CDR3 is CASSQAYTGVTNQPQHF. Here the CDR3 DNA reads TGCGCCAGCAGCCAAGCGTACACAGGGGTTACCAATCAGCCCCAGCATTTT.

This chain links TRBV5-6 with TRBJ1-3, with TRBD1 matching over 8 bases. Germline V lookup: CDR1 SGHDT, CDR2 YYEEEE. Trimming took 2 bases from V and 4 from J; bases not matched to a gene: 5. The CDR3 sequence is 15 residues long. For the CDR3, the DNA is TGTGCCAGCAGCTTTCAGGGGGCCACAGGAAACACCATATATTTT. Translation gives CASSFQGATGNTIYF.

The gene calls are TRBV7-9 and TRBJ1-2; TRBD1 might be the D (5 bases). Trimming pared 4 bases from V and 7 bases from J, leaving 16 bases between. Germline loops: CDR1 SEHNR, CDR2 FQNEAQ (reference sequence). The length of the CDR3 is 14 residues. The CDR3 DNA is TGTGCCAGCAGCTCCGAGGAGGGGTATCTTGGCTACACCTTC. Its translation: CASSSEEGYLGYTF.

This chain connects TRBV2 to TRBJ1-2; 8 bases map to TRBD1. J gave up 8 bases and V 3 bases, and 8 bases lay outside the gene matches. Looked up from germline, CDR1 is SNHLY and CDR2 is FYNNEI. The CDR3 contains 14 residues. The CDR3 spells CASSELDRVGGYTF. In DNA, the CDR3 is TGTGCCAGCAGTGAGTTGGACAGGGTGGGCGGCTACACCTTC.

V and J are TRBV9 and TRBJ2-7, with D possibly matching TRBD1 (7 bases). V lost 4 bases, J lost 5 bases, and 16 bases lay in between. Germline CDR1 is SGDLS and CDR2 is YYNGEE. CDR3 length: 14 amino acids. In nucleotides, the CDR3 is TGTGCCAGCAGCCTGCGGGGACAGCTCGACGAGCAGTACTTC. Translation: CASSLRGQLDEQYF. Drawing the rest from reference TRBV9 and TRBJ2-7, the complete variable domain is DSGVTQTPKHLITATGQRVTLRCSPRSGDLSVYWYQQSLDQGLQFLIQYYNGEERAKGNILERFSAQQFPDLHSELNLSSLELGDSALYFCASSLRGQLDEQYFGPGTRLTVT.

The V and J genes are TRBV5-5 and TRBJ1-2; D not resolved. Per germline, CDR1 SGHKS and CDR2 YYEKEE (reference sequence). The CDR3 loop spans 13 amino acids. Trimming shortened V by 0 bases and J by 8 bases, and 11 bases separated the two germline ends. The DNA for the CDR3 is TGTGCCAGCAGCTTGGGCGGAGACGGGGGCTACACCTTC. Protein product: CASSLGGDGGYTF.

The chain employs TRBV5-6 and TRBJ1-5; 8 positions agree with TRBD1. V shed 0 bases, J shed 4 bases, and the junction held 6 bases outside the gene matches. Germline CDR1 is SGHDT and CDR2 is YYEEEE. This CDR3 spans 16 amino acids. CDR3 in amino acids: CASSLARTGSNQPQHF. CDR3 bases: TGTGCCAGCAGCTTGGCCCGGACAGGGTCAAATCAGCCCCAGCATTTT.

The chain employs TRBV30 and TRBJ1-5; weak D call: TRBD1 (5 bases). Germline V gene lookup returns CDR1 GTSNPN and CDR2 SVGIG (reference sequence). V lost 3 bases and J 0 bases, leaving 9 bases between the germline ends. This CDR3 contains 14 residues. The CDR3 coding sequence is TGTGCCTGGAGCGACAGCAATAGCAATCAGCCCCAGCATTTT. It encodes CAWSDSNSNQPQHF. The variable domain in full, completed from reference TRBV30 and TRBJ1-5, reads SQTIHQWPATLVQPVGSPLSLECTVEGTSNPNLYWYRQAAGRGLQLLFYSVGIGQISSEVPQNLSASRPQDRQFILSSKKLLLSDSGFYLCAWSDSNSNQPQHFGDGTRLSIL.

This clone has only a few counts. One end of the junction varies from germline; a read error may be responsible. This chain links TRBV9 with TRBJ2-5, with 10 bases fitting TRBD2. Germline assignment: CDR1 SGDLS and CDR2 YYNGEE. CDR3 length equals 14 residues. CDR3 residues: CASTVAGGQETQYF. CDR3 DNA sequence: TGTGCCAGCACCGTAGCGGGGGGACAAGAGACCCAGTACTTC. The full variable domain, completed using reference TRBV9 and TRBJ2-5, is DSGVTQTPKHLITATGQRVTLRCSPRSGDLSVYWYQQSLDQGLQFLIQYYNGEERAKGNILERFSAQQFPDLHSELNLSSLELGDSALYFCASTVAGGQETQYFGPGTRLLVL.

CDR3 region: CASSMGQQETQYF. The CDR3 bases are TGCGCCAGCAGCATGGGACAGCAAGAGACCCAGTACTTC. The chain links TRBV5-1 to TRBJ2-5; 7 bases are a match to TRBD1. CDR3 length: 13 amino acids. Germline-derived CDR1 and CDR2 are SGHRS and YFSETQ. V trimming: 4 bases; J trimming: 2 bases; junction bases outside the gene matches: 2.

The chain uses TRBV11-2 and TRBJ1-2; D perhaps matches TRBD1 (5 bases). This CDR3 spans 14 amino acids. Trimming shortened V by 5 bases and J by 0 bases, and 10 bases separated the two germline ends. Germline V gene sequence: CDR1 SGHAT, CDR2 FQNNGV. The CDR3 spells CASSRIRANYGYTF. The DNA of the CDR3 is TGTGCCAGCAGCAGGATCAGGGCTAACTATGGCTACACCTTC.

The rearrangement uses TRBV27 and TRBJ1-6; D may be TRBD1 (5 bases). V lost 1 base, J lost 7 bases, and 17 bases lay in between. CDR1 MNHEY and CDR2 SMNVEV come from the germline V gene (reference sequence). There are 17 residues in the CDR3. The CDR3 here is CASSLLTSGLKNSPLHF. The DNA of the CDR3 is TGTGCCAGCAGTTTATTGACCTCGGGACTGAAGAATTCACCCCTCCACTTT.

The chain has TRBV5-1 and TRBJ2-3, with TRBD2 matching over 8 bases. Germline loops: CDR1 SGHRS, CDR2 YFSETQ. There are 14 residues in the CDR3. J gave up 3 bases and V 7 bases, and 7 bases lay outside the gene matches. The CDR3 nucleotides are TGCGCCAGCCGCCCCCGCGGGGGGACAGATACGCAGTATTTT. It is translated as CASRPRGGTDTQYF. Combining the CDR3 with reference TRBV5-1 and TRBJ2-3 gives the whole variable domain KAGVTQTPRYLIKTRGQQVTLSCSPISGHRSVSWYQQTPGQGLQFLFEYFSETQRNKGNFPGRFSGRQFSNSRSEMNVSTLELGDSALYLCASRPRGGTDTQYFGPGTRLTVL.

The genes are TRBV5-4 and TRBJ1-2, with 12 bases fitting TRBD1. Germline trimming cut 4 bases from V and 7 bases from J; bases unmatched to any gene: 8. CDR1 SGHNT and CDR2 YYREEE come from the germline V gene (reference sequence). CDR3 length: 15 residues. The DNA of the CDR3 is TGTGCCAGCAGCCCGGGGACAGGGGGCGAGGTTGGCTACACCTTC. This translates into CASSPGTGGEVGYTF. The entire variable domain, with the rest obtained from reference TRBV5-4 and TRBJ1-2, is as follows: ETGVTQSPTHLIKTRGQQVTLRCSSQSGHNTVSWYQQALGQGPQFIFQYYREEENGRGNFPPRFSGLQFPNYSSELNVNALELDDSALYLCASSPGTGGEVGYTFGSGTRLTVV.

The chain joins TRBV19 to TRBJ2-7; D perhaps matches TRBD1 (5 bases). The CDR3 is made up of 13 amino acids. Trimming removed 3 bases from V and 4 bases from J, with 10 bases in between. CDR1 and CDR2 from the germline V gene are LNHDA and SQIVND (reference sequence). This CDR3 is CASSIGQGYEQYF. Written as DNA, the CDR3 is TGTGCCAGTAGTATCGGTCAGGGTTACGAGCAGTACTTC. Together with reference TRBV19 and TRBJ2-7, the CDR3 gives the full variable domain: DGGITQSPKYLFRKEGQNVTLSCEQNLNHDAMYWYRQDPGQGLRLIYYSQIVNDFQKGDIAEGYSVSREKKESFPLTVTSAQKNPTAFYLCASSIGQGYEQYFGPGTRLTVT.

V usage is TRBV4-3 and J usage is TRBJ1-5; TRBD1 aligns across 10 bases. In germline, CDR1 is LGHNA, CDR2 YSLEER. Trimming cost V 3 bases and J 7 bases; bases outside gene matches: 3. The CDR3 extends over 14 amino acids. The CDR3: CASSQTGGGQPQHF. The CDR3 nucleotides are TGCGCCAGCAGCCAGACAGGGGGCGGACAGCCCCAGCATTTT.

The V gene is TRBV6-2 or TRBV6-3, the J gene TRBJ2-3, with 7 bases identical to TRBD2. CDR3 length equals 16 residues. Per germline, CDR1 MNHEY and CDR2 SVGEGT. V was clipped by 0 bases and J by 3 bases; unmatched bases: 6. CDR3 region: CASSYSGGSGTDTQYF. The CDR3 region has the DNA TGTGCCAGCAGTTACTCTGGCGGGAGTGGGACAGATACGCAGTATTTT.

V gene TRBV9 combines with J gene TRBJ2-1; 9 nucleotides agree with TRBD2. From germline, CDR1 is SGDLS and CDR2 YYNGEE. The CDR3 loop spans 16 amino acids. Unmatched junction bases numbered 11, after V lost 0 bases and J lost 10 bases. CDR3 coding DNA: TGTGCCAGCAGCGTAGCGGGTAGCGGGAGCGGGGACGAGCAGTTCTTC. Translation: CASSVAGSGSGDEQFF.

The table lists this clone with a few counts. The V call is TRBV12-3 or TRBV12-4, the J call TRBJ2-2, with D possibly TRBD2 on 6 matching bases. Between the trimmed V and J ends, which lost 1 base and 9 bases, there was a span of 9 bases. There are 13 residues in the CDR3. The CDR3 DNA sequence: TGTGCCAGCAGTTTAGTCGGGGGACGGGAGCTGTTTTTT. It encodes CASSLVGGRELFF.

The chain joins TRBV7-2 to TRBJ1-5; maybe TRBD1 (5 bases). V dropped 5 bases and J dropped 8 bases, with 16 bases sitting between them. The CDR3 length is 14 residues. In germline, CDR1 is SGHTA, CDR2 FQGNSA. The CDR3 region is CASSLGHPWEPQHF. The CDR3 DNA is TGTGCCAGCAGCCTAGGACATCCTTGGGAGCCCCAGCATTTT.

The genes are TRBV19 and TRBJ2-3, with D possibly being TRBD1 (6 bases). This CDR3 is 17 amino acids long. V was trimmed by 5 bases and J by 5 bases, leaving 23 bases between them. The germline V gene encodes CDR1 LNHDA and CDR2 SQIVND (reference sequence). CDR3 DNA sequence: TGTGCCAGTAGTTCCCCGCCGGGGACATGGAGTGGAGATACGCAGTATTTT. It yields the protein CASSSPPGTWSGDTQYF.

The V call is TRBV6-1, the J call TRBJ2-7; 7 nucleotides match TRBD1. The CDR3 is 15 amino acids. V shed 2 bases, J shed 6 bases, and the junction held 10 bases outside the gene matches. Germline V lookup: CDR1 MNHNS, CDR2 SASEGT. CDR3 sequence: CASSEPGQVPGEQYF. In DNA form, the CDR3 reads TGTGCCAGCAGTGAACCTGGACAGGTCCCGGGCGAGCAGTACTTC.

V is TRBV5-4 and J is TRBJ2-5, with 8 bases fitting TRBD1. V dropped 2 bases and J dropped 2; count of bases not matched to a gene: 5. This CDR3 spans 15 amino acids. Per germline, CDR1 SGHNT and CDR2 YYREEE (reference sequence). The CDR3 nucleotides read TGTGCCAGCAGCTTAGGACAGGGACCTCAAGAGACCCAGTACTTC. Translated: CASSLGQGPQETQYF.

This clone came up once. The rearrangement joins TRBV18 to TRBJ1-2, with 9 bases identical to TRBD1. Germline V lookup: CDR1 KGHSH, CDR2 LQKENI. The junction had 13 bases not matched to a gene; V was cut back by 3 bases and J by 8 bases. The length of the CDR3 is 16 residues. CDR3 region: CASSPGTGPPLSGYTF. As DNA, the CDR3 is TGTGCCAGCTCACCTGGGACAGGGCCCCCCTTAAGCGGCTACACCTTC.